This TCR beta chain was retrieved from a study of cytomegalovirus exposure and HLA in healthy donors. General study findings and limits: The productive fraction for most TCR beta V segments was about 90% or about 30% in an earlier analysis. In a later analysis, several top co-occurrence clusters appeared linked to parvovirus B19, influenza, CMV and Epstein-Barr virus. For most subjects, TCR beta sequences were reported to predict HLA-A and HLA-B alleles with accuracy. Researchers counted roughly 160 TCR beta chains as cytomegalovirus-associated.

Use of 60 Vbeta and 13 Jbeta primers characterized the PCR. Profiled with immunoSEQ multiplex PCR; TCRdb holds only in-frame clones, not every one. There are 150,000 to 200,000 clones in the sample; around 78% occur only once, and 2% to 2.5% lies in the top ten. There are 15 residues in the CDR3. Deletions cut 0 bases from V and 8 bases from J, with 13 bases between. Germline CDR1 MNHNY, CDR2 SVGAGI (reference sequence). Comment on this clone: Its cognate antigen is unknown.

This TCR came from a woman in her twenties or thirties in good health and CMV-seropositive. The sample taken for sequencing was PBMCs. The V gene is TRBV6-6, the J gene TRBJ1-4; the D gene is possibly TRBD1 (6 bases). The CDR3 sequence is CASSYSPGAGEKLFF. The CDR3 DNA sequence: TGTGCCAGCAGTTACTCGCCAGGGGCTGGGGAAAAACTGTTTTTT.